This entry describes one T cell receptor beta chain. What it recognizes is unknown. Sequencing was performed with immunoSEQ multiplex PCR; in TCRdb, only in-frame clones are kept and a portion is missing. The sample carries 60,000 to 90,000 clones, around 94% recorded once. This sample is drawn from a study of cytomegalovirus exposure and HLA in healthy donors. Deletions cut 0 bases from V and 2 bases from J, with 15 bases between. The germline gives CDR1 SGHDT, CDR2 YYEEEE. There are 16 residues in the CDR3. Study conclusions and caveats: The tendency of first-cohort TCR clusters to co-occur in the 110 or so validation repertoires emerged from a later analysis. Reports described diagnosis of cytomegalovirus status by the classifier as highly specific and sensitive. A few CMV-associated chains proved CMV antigen-specific in vitro.

Sequencing was performed on PBMCs. This TCR came from a young woman in good health and CMV-seronegative. The chain uses TRBV5-6 and TRBJ2-7; D is perhaps TRBD2 (6 bases). CDR3 bases: TGTGCCAGCAGCTTGGGCATCGGGGGTGGCACCTACGAGCAGTACTTC. Protein: CASSLGIGGGTYEQYF.